This entry lists 20 T cell receptor beta chains sequenced from one sample in a study of beta chain features in type 1 diabetes. Expressed TCRB transcripts were sequenced because the entire RNA isolate underwent reverse transcription. TCRdb's table, derived via immunoSEQ multiplex PCR, lists solely in-frame clones and lacks some. Of hundreds of thousands of clones in the sample, approximately 31% were seen once. The sample comprised naive CD4+ T cells from blood. Source of these receptors: a man between 18 and 29 years old in good health.

This clone was observed a handful of times. The chain couples TRBV7-6 to TRBJ2-3; TRBD2 is a possible D gene (6 bases). The CDR3 contains 16 residues. The germline CDR1 and CDR2 sequences are SGHVS and FNYEAQ. The V gene lost 5 bases and the J gene lost 5 bases, with 20 bases spanning the gap. The DNA of the CDR3 is TGTGCCAGCAGCCAAAAATATCGGGAGCGGGTAGATACGCAGTATTTT. It yields the protein CASSQKYRERVDTQYF.

The CDR3 protein is CASSLGTSGTDTQYF. The DNA for the CDR3 is TGTGCCAGCAGCTTGGGGACTAGCGGAACAGATACGCAGTATTTT. The gene calls are TRBV7-2 and TRBJ2-3; TRBD2 matches 11 bases. J gave up 3 bases and V 3 bases, and 2 bases lay outside the gene matches. Per the germline V gene, CDR1 is SGHTA and CDR2 is FQGNSA. CDR3 size: 15 residues.

The rearrangement joins TRBV7-8 to TRBJ2-1, with 9 bases matching TRBD2. Germline V gene lookup returns CDR1 SGHVS and CDR2 FQNEAQ. The CDR3 has 15 amino acids. V lost 5 bases and J lost 9; bases outside the gene matches: 11. CDR3 nucleotide sequence: TGTGCCAGCAGCCCCTCGGCGGGAGGGCTACGTGAGCAGTTCTTC. Translation gives CASSPSAGGLREQFF. Using reference TRBV7-8 and TRBJ2-1 for the parts outside the CDR3, the full variable domain is GAGVSQSPRYKVAKRGQDVALRCDPISGHVSLFWYQQALGQGPEFLTYFQNEAQLDKSGLPSDRFFAERPEGSVSTLKIQRTQQEDSAVYLCASSPSAGGLREQFFGPGTRLTVL.

Only a few counts were recorded for this clone. The chain links TRBV30 to TRBJ1-2, with TRBD1 matching over 7 bases. CDR1 and CDR2 (germline): GTSNPN, SVGIG (reference sequence). The V and J ends lost 0 bases and 10 bases, in that order; junction bases with no gene match: 2. This CDR3 has 11 amino acids. Written as DNA, the CDR3 is TGTGCCTGGAGTGTAGGGGGCGACTACACCTTC. Amino acid sequence: CAWSVGGDYTF.

Comment on this clone: Other nucleotide sequences from this sample produce the same CDR3. The rearrangement links TRBV20-1 to TRBJ1-2; D gene uncertain. Per germline, CDR1 DFQATT and CDR2 SNEGSKA (reference sequence). The CDR3 totals 11 residues. Trimming shortened V by 5 bases and J by 0 bases, and 4 bases separated the two germline ends. This CDR3 is CSARANYGYTF. CDR3 nucleotide sequence: TGCAGTGCTCGAGCTAACTATGGCTACACCTTC.

This clone was detected only a few times. V and J are TRBV29-1 and TRBJ1-3; D call uncertain. Germline loops: CDR1 SQVTM, CDR2 ANQGSEA. V lost 3 bases and J lost 3, with 9 bases in between. The CDR3 totals 13 residues. The CDR3 DNA reads as TGCAGCGTTGAGCCGCGGTTTGGAAACACCATATATTTT. Protein product: CSVEPRFGNTIYF.

This clone appeared a few times. This rearrangement joins TRBV5-1 to TRBJ2-5; D not resolved. This CDR3 contains 15 residues. Germline CDR1 SGHRS, CDR2 YFSETQ. V was clipped by 0 bases and J by 2 bases, with 11 bases between them. CDR3 DNA: TGCGCCAGCAGCTTGGACGGCATGCCTCAAGAGACCCAGTACTTC. Translating gives CASSLDGMPQETQYF.

The CDR3 sequence is CAISEGGFSYEQYF. The CDR3 DNA sequence: TGTGCCATCAGTGAAGGGGGCTTCTCCTACGAGCAGTACTTC. The chain recombines TRBV10-3 with TRBJ2-7, with 7 positions matching TRBD1. CDR1 is ENHRY and CDR2 is SYGVKD in the germline V gene. Trimming removed 3 bases from V and 0 bases from J; junction bases left unmatched: 2. The CDR3 consists of 14 residues.

J is TRBJ1-5 and V is TRBV20-1; no clear D gene. Germline CDR1 reads DFQATT; CDR2 reads SNEGSKA (reference sequence). Trimming took off 3 bases at V and 7 bases at J, with 4 bases between the two ends. The CDR3 contains 10 residues. CDR3 sequence (DNA): TGCAGTGCTAGCACCCAGCCCCAGCATTTT. The encoded protein is CSASTQPQHF.

This sequence joins TRBV30 and TRBJ2-2; 7 bases are shared with TRBD1. This CDR3 region has 16 residues. Germline CDR1 GTSNPN, CDR2 SVGIG (reference sequence). Trimming took 0 bases from V and 4 from J; bases not matched to a gene: 8. The CDR3 DNA reads as TGTGCCTGGAGTGTAATGGACAGGACCTTCACCGGGGAGCTGTTTTTT. Amino acids: CAWSVMDRTFTGELFF.

This chain links TRBV28 with TRBJ1-1, with TRBD1 matching over 10 bases. J gave up 6 bases and V 3 bases, and 7 bases lay outside the gene matches. In germline, CDR1 is MDHEN, CDR2 SYDVKM. The CDR3 loop spans 15 amino acids. DNA of the CDR3: TGTGCCAGCAGTTTCCGGGACAGGGGTTTAGCTGAAGCTTTCTTT. Translation gives CASSFRDRGLAEAFF.

On this clone: Other DNA sequences within the sample encode an identical CDR3. V gene TRBV30 combines with J gene TRBJ2-1; perhaps TRBD2 as D (5 bases). CDR3 size: 13 residues. Germline V CDR1 and CDR2: GTSNPN, SVGIG (reference sequence). Trimming pared 1 base from V and 1 base from J, leaving 5 bases between. The chain's CDR3 is CAWSGGSYNEQFF. DNA of the CDR3: TGTGCCTGGAGTGGCGGGTCCTACAATGAGCAGTTCTTC.

The gene calls are TRBV30 and TRBJ1-2, with 7 bases fitting TRBD1. The CDR3 runs to 14 residues. V shed 3 bases and J 8 bases; nucleotides not matched to a gene: 12. CDR1 is GTSNPN and CDR2 is SVGIG in the germline V gene (reference sequence). CDR3 DNA: TGTGCCTGGAGATGGAAGGGGGCGGAGATAGGCTACACCTTC. Its translation: CAWRWKGAEIGYTF.

Notes on this clone: Since no conserved phenylalanine or tryptophan closes the CDR3, a read error is the likely cause. The limits of the CDR3 on the DNA are not certain, so only TCRdb's listed CDR3 is given. The chain joins TRBV15 to TRBJ2-4; TRBD2, as called in the table, went unchecked against the DNA. Both ends counted, the CDR3 spans 13 residues. Looked up from germline, CDR1 is LNHNV and CDR2 is YYDKDF (reference sequence). This chain's CDR3 is CATSRDGGTWGTI.

The sample holds a few counts of this clone. The V call is TRBV15, the J call TRBJ1-2, with 10 bases aligning to TRBD1. Germline trimming cut 0 bases from V and 7 bases from J; bases unmatched to any gene: 2. Germline V CDR1 and CDR2: LNHNV, YYDKDF (reference sequence). The CDR3 is made up of 14 amino acids. The CDR3 protein is CATSREGTGVGYTF. The CDR3 region has the DNA TGTGCCACCAGCAGAGAAGGGACAGGGGTTGGCTACACCTTC.

This chain links TRBV20-1 with TRBJ1-2; TRBD1 matches at 7 bases. The germline V gene encodes CDR1 DFQATT and CDR2 SNEGSKA (reference sequence). The CDR3 extends over 11 amino acids. J gave up 7 bases and V 4 bases, and 3 bases lay outside the gene matches. The DNA of the CDR3 is TGCAGTGCTAAAGACAGGGCTGGCTACACCTTC. Its protein product is CSAKDRAGYTF.

V usage is TRBV5-1 and J usage is TRBJ2-7; 8 positions match TRBD2. Germline V lookup: CDR1 SGHRS, CDR2 YFSETQ. CDR3 length: 15 residues. The J segment lost 7 bases and the V segment lost 4 bases, leaving 13 bases of the junction unmatched. CDR3 nucleotides: TGCGCCAGCAGCCCCACTAGCGGCAGCAACTGGGAGCAGTACTTC. This translates into CASSPTSGSNWEQYF. The variable domain in full, with the rest retrieved from reference TRBV5-1 and TRBJ2-7, is KAGVTQTPRYLIKTRGQQVTLSCSPISGHRSVSWYQQTPGQGLQFLFEYFSETQRNKGNFPGRFSGRQFSNSRSEMNVSTLELGDSALYLCASSPTSGSNWEQYFGPGTRLTVT.

DNA of the CDR3: TGTGCCAGCTCCGAAGGACTAGACACAGATACGCAGTATTTT. It is translated as CASSEGLDTDTQYF. This chain joins TRBV2 and TRBJ2-3, with 7 nucleotides matching TRBD2. This CDR3 spans 14 amino acids. J lost 2 bases, V lost 8 bases, and 7 bases had no gene match. Germline lookup yields CDR1 SNHLY and CDR2 FYNNEI.

About this clone itself: An end of the junction differs from the germline gene, which may be a read error. The rearrangement joins TRBV7-9 to TRBJ1-5; D uncertain. The CDR3 extends over 12 amino acids. CDR1 is SEHNR and CDR2 is FQNEAQ in the germline V gene (reference sequence). The chain's CDR3 is CASSFSDQPQHF. CDR3 DNA sequence: TGTGCCAGCAGCTTTAGCGATCAGCCCCAGCATTTT.

The chain recombines TRBV4-1 with TRBJ2-7; D is possibly TRBD1 (6 bases). Trimming shortened V by 1 base and J by 3 bases, and 13 bases separated the two germline ends. Germline CDR1 and CDR2: MGHRA and YSYEKL. The CDR3 length is 15 residues. The CDR3 sequence is CASSQVRGTVYEQYF. In nucleotides, the CDR3 is TGCGCCAGCAGCCAAGTCAGGGGAACCGTCTACGAGCAGTACTTC.